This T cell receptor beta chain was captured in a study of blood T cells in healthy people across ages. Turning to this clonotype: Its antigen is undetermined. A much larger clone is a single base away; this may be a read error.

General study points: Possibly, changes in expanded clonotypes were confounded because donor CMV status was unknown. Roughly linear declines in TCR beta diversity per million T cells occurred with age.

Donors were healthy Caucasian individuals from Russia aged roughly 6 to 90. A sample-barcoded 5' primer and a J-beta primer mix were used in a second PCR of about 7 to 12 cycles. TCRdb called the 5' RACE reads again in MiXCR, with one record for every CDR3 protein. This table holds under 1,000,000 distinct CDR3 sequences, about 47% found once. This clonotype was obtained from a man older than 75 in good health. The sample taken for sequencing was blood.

CDR3 DNA sequence: TGTGCCAGCAACTCGGGACAGTTGCCCTACAATGAGCAGTACTTC. Encoded protein: CASNSGQLPYNEQYF. The V and J genes are TRBV7-2 and TRBJ2-5; 7 bases fit TRBD1. Germline V gene sequence: CDR1 SGHTA, CDR2 FQGNSA. The CDR3 contains 15 residues. V lost 7 bases to trimming and J lost 11 bases; unmatched junction nucleotides: 19.